The 23 T cell receptor beta chains presented below share a single source sample, sequenced in a study of T cells after yellow fever vaccination. TCRdb independently ran MiXCR on the 5' RACE reads; one entry per CDR3 protein. The sample records some 420,000 distinct CDR3 sequences, over 15% being singletons. The starting material was PBMCs, obtained before the yellow fever booster vaccination. The receptors were sampled from a man aged 18 to 29 who received the YFV17D yellow fever vaccine.

The chain carries TRBV7-2 and TRBJ1-5, with D perhaps TRBD1 (5 bases). This CDR3 has 14 amino acids. CDR1 and CDR2 from the germline V gene are SGHTA and FQGNSA. V lost 1 base to trimming and J lost 5 bases, with 9 bases between them. The CDR3: CASSLGGVYQPQHF. The DNA for the CDR3 is TGTGCCAGCAGCTTAGGGGGCGTTTATCAGCCCCAGCATTTT.

This clonotype was counted a few times. The CDR3 sequence: CASSPDQTSTDTQYF. The DNA for the CDR3 is TGCGCCAGCTCACCGGATCAGACTAGCACAGATACGCAGTATTTT. The chain employs TRBV5-1 and TRBJ2-3; no clear D. The germline V gene has CDR1 SGHRS and CDR2 YFSETQ. V lost 7 bases to trimming and J lost 0 bases, with 15 bases between them. The CDR3 is 15 residues long.

J is TRBJ1-3 and V is TRBV20-1, with D perhaps TRBD1 (6 bases). V lost 0 bases and J lost 2, with 8 bases in between. Germline CDR1 DFQATT, CDR2 SNEGSKA (reference sequence). CDR3 length: 14 amino acids. The CDR3 protein is CSARDDRTGNTIYF. For the CDR3, the DNA is TGCAGTGCTAGAGACGACAGGACTGGAAACACCATATATTTT.

This rearrangement joins TRBV5-6 to TRBJ1-2; D may be TRBD1 (5 bases). Germline CDR1 SGHDT, CDR2 YYEEEE. The CDR3 loop spans 17 amino acids. Between the trimmed V and J ends, which lost 5 bases and 2 bases, there was a span of 22 bases. The CDR3 nucleotides are TGTGCCAGCAGACATTCCCAGGGATTCTCACTCAACTATGGCTACACCTTC. Translating gives CASRHSQGFSLNYGYTF. The entire variable domain, with the rest obtained from reference TRBV5-6 and TRBJ1-2, is as follows: DAGVTQSPTHLIKTRGQQVTLRCSPKSGHDTVSWYQQALGQGPQFIFQYYEEEERQRGNFPDRFSGHQFPNYSSELNVNALLLGDSALYLCASRHSQGFSLNYGYTFGSGTRLTVV.

The chain combines TRBV20-1 with TRBJ2-5, with TRBD1 identical over 8 bases. V was clipped by 1 base and J by 3 bases; unmatched bases: 4. The CDR3 consists of 14 residues. CDR1 DFQATT and CDR2 SNEGSKA come from the germline V gene (reference sequence). CDR3: CSARVHRGEETQYF. The CDR3 DNA sequence: TGCAGTGCTAGAGTACACAGGGGGGAAGAGACCCAGTACTTC.

The V gene is TRBV5-1, the J gene TRBJ1-6, with D unresolved. Germline V gives CDR1 SGHRS, CDR2 YFSETQ. V lost 0 bases, J lost 14 bases, and 12 bases lay in between. This CDR3 is built from 13 residues. CDR3 in amino acids: CASSLDISRTLHF. The DNA for the CDR3 is TGCGCCAGCAGCTTGGATATTTCAAGGACCCTCCACTTT.

This rearrangement joins TRBV6-5 to TRBJ1-1, with a weak D call TRBD1 (5 bases). Germline V gives CDR1 MNHEY, CDR2 SVGAGI. Trimming removed 5 bases at V and 1 base at J, with 11 bases between. This CDR3 has 14 amino acids. For the CDR3, the DNA is TGTGCCAGCAGTAAGAACAGGAAGAACACTGAAGCTTTCTTT. Protein: CASSKNRKNTEAFF.

The chain is built from TRBV6-4 and TRBJ1-1; D gene ambiguous. Germline V gives CDR1 MRHNA, CDR2 SNTAGT. The CDR3 extends over 13 amino acids. Between the trimmed V and J ends, which lost 2 bases and 9 bases, there was a span of 13 bases. In DNA form, the CDR3 reads TGTGCCAGCAGTGACGGGGTCAGGCGCAAAGCTTTCTTT. Protein sequence: CASSDGVRRKAFF.

This clonotype has a count of ten or more. This chain uses TRBV6-5 with TRBJ1-4; D gene ambiguous. The CDR3 runs 14 residues. Germline CDR1 is MNHEY and CDR2 is SVGAGI. The V and J ends lost 4 bases and 5 bases respectively, with 11 bases between them. This chain's CDR3 is CASSSPSRNEKLFF. Here the CDR3 DNA reads TGTGCCAGCAGTTCCCCTTCCAGGAATGAAAAACTGTTTTTT.

V usage is TRBV2 and J usage is TRBJ1-5; a weak D match, TRBD1 (6 bases). Trimming pared 7 bases from V and 5 bases from J, leaving 18 bases between. CDR3 length: 15 amino acids. Germline CDR1 reads SNHLY; CDR2 reads FYNNEI. The CDR3, as DNA: TGTGCCAGCACCTTGACCGGGACATACTATCAGCCCCAGCATTTT. This encodes CASTLTGTYYQPQHF.

The chain employs TRBV27 and TRBJ1-6, with TRBD1 identical over 7 bases. The CDR3 covers 14 residues. The V and J ends lost 8 bases and 9 bases, in that order; junction bases with no gene match: 10. The germline gives CDR1 MNHEY, CDR2 SMNVEV (reference sequence). CDR3 DNA sequence: TGTGCCAGCCGACAGGGTATACGATTTTCACCCCTCCACTTT. It yields the protein CASRQGIRFSPLHF.

This clonotype is a singleton in its sample. The chain is built from TRBV4-3 and TRBJ1-5; D call uncertain. The germline gives CDR1 LGHNA, CDR2 YSLEER. V gave up 3 bases and J gave up 3 bases, with 12 bases separating them. The CDR3 contains 15 residues. The CDR3 sequence: CASSHSLSTNQPQHF. Written as DNA, the CDR3 is TGCGCCAGCAGCCATTCGTTGAGTACCAATCAGCCCCAGCATTTT.

This sequence joins TRBV12-3 or TRBV12-4 and TRBJ2-3; 12 bases line up with TRBD2. CDR3 length equals 16 residues. With V trimmed by 5 bases and J by 5 bases, 8 bases remained unmatched. The CDR3 DNA is TGTGCCAGCAGTGAACCTTGGACTAGCGGGGAAGATACGCAGTATTTT. This encodes CASSEPWTSGEDTQYF.

V gene TRBV2 combines with J gene TRBJ2-3, with a tentative D call TRBD2 (7 bases). Per germline, CDR1 SNHLY and CDR2 FYNNEI. Trimming cost V 6 bases and J 2 bases, with 12 bases left between them. The CDR3 spans 14 residues. CDR3 sequence reads: CASSGEGDTDTQYF. The CDR3 DNA follows: TGTGCCAGCAGCGGGGAGGGGGACACAGATACGCAGTATTTT.

V gene TRBV11-2 combines with J gene TRBJ2-1; D may be TRBD1 or TRBD2 (5 bases each). Trimming cost V 4 bases and J 8 bases, with 9 bases left between them. Germline loops: CDR1 SGHAT, CDR2 FQNNGV. The CDR3 has 12 amino acids. The CDR3 is CASSSQGHEQFF. CDR3 sequence (DNA): TGTGCCAGCAGCTCCCAGGGACATGAGCAGTTCTTC.

The table lists this clonotype with a few counts. V usage is TRBV7-9 and J usage is TRBJ2-7; tentatively, D is TRBD1 (6 bases). Germline V gene lookup returns CDR1 SEHNR and CDR2 FQNEAQ (reference sequence). V dropped 8 bases and J dropped 4 bases, with 18 bases sitting between them. The CDR3 runs to 14 residues. CDR3 in amino acids: CASSGPGHPYEQYF. The CDR3 DNA reads as TGTGCCAGCTCGGGGCCGGGACACCCTTACGAGCAGTACTTC.

The CDR3 DNA sequence: TGCGCCAGCAGCTTATTGGCGGGGGGGAGCAATGAGCAGTTCTTC. Amino acids: CASSLLAGGSNEQFF. The J gene is TRBJ2-1, the V gene TRBV5-1; 9 bases are a match to TRBD2. The germline CDR1 and CDR2 sequences are SGHRS and YFSETQ. V was pared by 2 bases and J by 6 bases, with 6 bases of the junction left unmatched. The CDR3 extends over 15 amino acids.

This chain joins TRBV7-2 and TRBJ2-5; possibly TRBD2 for D (5 bases). The germline V gene has CDR1 SGHTA and CDR2 FQGNSA. This CDR3 has 14 amino acids. The V end was cut by 0 bases, the J end by 5 bases, with 10 bases between. CDR3 loop: CASSLARDLETQYF. CDR3 in DNA: TGTGCCAGCAGCTTAGCCCGGGATTTGGAGACCCAGTACTTC.

This clonotype was picked up a small number of times. The genes are TRBV28 and TRBJ1-5; 9 nucleotides align to TRBD1. Per germline, CDR1 MDHEN and CDR2 SYDVKM. The trim removed 5 bases at V and 7 bases at J, leaving 6 bases unmatched. The CDR3 is 14 residues long. The CDR3 nucleotides read TGTGCCAGCAGTATAAGGACAGGGGTCCAGCCCCAGCATTTT. Residues: CASSIRTGVQPQHF.

Many counts were recorded for this clonotype. The chain employs TRBV11-2 and TRBJ2-4, with 7 bases that match TRBD1. Trimming removed 3 bases from V and 2 bases from J; junction bases left unmatched: 7. Germline CDR1 SGHAT, CDR2 FQNNGV. CDR3 length: 16 amino acids. CDR3 DNA: TGTGCCAGCAGCTTTGACAGGGTTTCGACCAAAAACATTCAGTACTTC. It encodes CASSFDRVSTKNIQYF.

This clonotype was seen a few times. This chain uses TRBV6-5 with TRBJ2-7, with a weak D call TRBD1 (6 bases). The CDR3 covers 14 residues. Trimming cost V 0 bases and J 7 bases, with 13 bases left between them. Germline CDR1 and CDR2: MNHEY and SVGAGI. The CDR3 loop is CASSYSNRGKEQYF. CDR3 DNA: TGTGCCAGCAGTTACTCGAATAGGGGGAAGGAGCAGTACTTC.

This clonotype was observed at least ten times. The V call is TRBV5-1, the J call TRBJ1-6, with unresolved D. The CDR3 contains 14 residues. Trimming cost V 6 bases and J 8 bases, with 15 bases left between them. Germline-derived CDR1 and CDR2 are SGHRS and YFSETQ. The CDR3 nucleotides are TGCGCCAGCACATCCGGGGAGGACCATTCACCCCTCCACTTT. Translating it yields CASTSGEDHSPLHF.

The CDR3 protein is CSAVGQMNTEAFF. CDR3 DNA sequence: TGCAGCGCCGTGGGACAAATGAACACTGAAGCTTTCTTT. J is TRBJ1-1 and V is TRBV29-1; D is possibly TRBD1 (6 bases). Per the germline V gene, CDR1 is SQVTM and CDR2 is ANQGSEA. The CDR3 sequence is 13 residues long. V lost 7 bases to trimming and J lost 0 bases, with 12 bases between them.